The T cell receptor beta chain described here comes from a study of blood T cells in healthy people across ages. The CDR3 contains 15 residues. Trimming took off 0 bases at V and 4 bases at J, with 10 bases between the two ends. CDR1 is SGHRS, CDR2 YFSETQ, per germline. Every sample yielded at least 6.5 million isolated PBMCs. Together with a sample-barcoded 5' primer, a J-beta primer mix was included in a second PCR lasting roughly 6 to 12 cycles. One entry per CDR3 protein, called by TCRdb with MiXCR from the 5' RACE reads. This sample has some 750,000 distinct CDR3 sequences; about 20% occur once, and the top ten carry about 22%.

The rearrangement links TRBV5-1 to TRBJ1-4; D gene uncertain. The TCR comes from a man aged 65-85 years in good health. Sequencing was done on a sample of blood. The DNA for the CDR3 is TGCGCCAGCAGCTTGGTGCCGAGAAATAATGAAAAACTGTTTTTT. Its translation: CASSLVPRNNEKLFF.